This T cell receptor (beta chain) came from a study of blood T cell repertoires in COVID-19. The protocol was immunoSEQ multiplex PCR, while the TCRdb copy is restricted to in-frame clones and leaves out a portion. The data contain 70,000 to 85,000 clones, around four fifths of them seen just once; the ten biggest clones take up approximately 37%. The CDR3 is made up of 13 amino acids. Germline lookup yields CDR1 SQVTM and CDR2 ANQGSEA. Trimming removed 7 bases from V and 5 bases from J; junction bases left unmatched: 7. V gene TRBV29-1 combines with J gene TRBJ1-1; 10 bases align to TRBD1. Sequencing was done on a sample of peripheral blood. This clonotype originated in an elderly man with active or convalescent COVID-19. DNA for the CDR3: TGCAGCGCCAAGGACAGGGGGAGGACTGAAGCTTTCTTT. Translating it yields CSAKDRGRTEAFF.